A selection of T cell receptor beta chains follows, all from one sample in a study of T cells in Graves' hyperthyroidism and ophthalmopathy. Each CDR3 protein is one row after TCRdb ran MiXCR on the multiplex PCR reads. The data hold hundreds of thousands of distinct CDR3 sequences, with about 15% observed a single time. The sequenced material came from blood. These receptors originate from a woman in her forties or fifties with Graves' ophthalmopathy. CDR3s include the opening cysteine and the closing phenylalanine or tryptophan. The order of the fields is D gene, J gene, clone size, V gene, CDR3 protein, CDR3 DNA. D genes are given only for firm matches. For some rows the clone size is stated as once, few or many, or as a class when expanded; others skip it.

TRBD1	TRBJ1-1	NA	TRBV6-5	CASSSDRVSTEAFF	TGTGCCAGCAGTTCGGACAGGGTGAGCACTGAAGCTTTCTTT
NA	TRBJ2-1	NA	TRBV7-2	CASSLIVHEQFF	TGTGCCAGCAGCTTAATAGTGCATGAGCAGTTCTTC
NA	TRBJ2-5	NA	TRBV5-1	CASSSRGWGGETQYF	TGCGCCAGCAGCTCCAGGGGTTGGGGTGGCGAGACCCAGTACTTC
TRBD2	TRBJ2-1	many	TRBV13	CASSLFLAGGKRNEQFF	TGTGCCAGCAGCTTATTTCTAGCGGGAGGGAAGCGCAATGAGCAGTTCTTC
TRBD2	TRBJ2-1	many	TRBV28	CASSTLHSGRKNEQFF	TGTGCCAGCAGCACACTGCATAGCGGGAGGAAAAATGAGCAGTTCTTC
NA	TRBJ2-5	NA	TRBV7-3	CASSSGQRETQYF	TGTGCCAGCAGCTCGGGACAACGGGAGACCCAGTACTTC
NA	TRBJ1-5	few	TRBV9	CASSPGGVRNQPQHF	TGTGCCAGCAGCCCGGGGGGGGTGCGGAATCAGCCCCAGCATTTT
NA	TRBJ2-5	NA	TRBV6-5	CASSYTRLGTQYF	TGTGCCAGCAGTTACACTAGGCTTGGGACCCAGTACTTC
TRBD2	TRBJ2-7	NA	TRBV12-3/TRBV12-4	CASSFLVAGGPREQYF	TGTGCCAGCAGTTTTTTGGTAGCGGGAGGGCCAAGAGAGCAGTACTTC
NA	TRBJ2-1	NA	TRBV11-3	CASSLAPSREQFF	TGTGCCAGCAGCTTAGCCCCCAGCCGGGAGCAGTTCTTC
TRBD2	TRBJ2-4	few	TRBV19	CASRSSSGRGLAKNIQYF	TGTGCCAGTAGAAGTTCTAGCGGGAGGGGATTAGCCAAAAACATTCAGTACTTC
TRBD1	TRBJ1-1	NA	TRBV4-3	CASSQSDRGETEAFF	TGCGCCAGCAGCCAATCCGACAGGGGAGAAACTGAAGCTTTCTTT
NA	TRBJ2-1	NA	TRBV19	CASRPGGGRSPGDSYNEQFF	TGTGCCAGTAGGCCAGGGGGCGGGAGAAGCCCGGGCGACTCCTACAATGAGCAGTTCTTC
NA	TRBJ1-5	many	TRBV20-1	CSAREQGGGNQPQHF	TGCAGTGCTAGAGAACAAGGAGGTGGCAATCAGCCCCAGCATTTT
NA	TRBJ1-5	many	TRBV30	CAWSDKLGQPQHF	TGTGCCTGGAGCGACAAGTTGGGTCAGCCCCAGCATTTT
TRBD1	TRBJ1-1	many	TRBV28	CASSSETTGKAEAFF	TGTGCCAGCAGTTCGGAGACGACAGGGAAGGCGGAAGCTTTCTTT
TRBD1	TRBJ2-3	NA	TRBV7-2	CASSWTGGSRTDTQYF	TGTGCCAGCAGCTGGACAGGGGGCTCCCGGACAGATACGCAGTATTTT
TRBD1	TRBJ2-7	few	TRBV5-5	CASSSGQGLDEQYF	TGTGCCAGCAGCTCGGGACAGGGGCTGGACGAGCAGTACTTC
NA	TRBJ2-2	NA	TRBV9	CASSVARRQDGELFF	TGTGCCAGCAGCGTAGCTCGGCGGCAAGACGGGGAGCTGTTTTTT
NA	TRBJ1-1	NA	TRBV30	CASQLTLRTPEAFF	TGTGCCTCTCAACTAACCTTACGGACGCCGGAAGCTTTCTTT
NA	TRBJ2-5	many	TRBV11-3	CASSFVVETQYF	TGTGCCAGCAGCTTCGTCGTCGAGACCCAGTACTTC
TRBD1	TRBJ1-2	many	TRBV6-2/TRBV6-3	CASSYDRDSNYGYTF	TGTGCCAGCAGTTATGACAGGGATTCCAACTATGGCTACACCTTC
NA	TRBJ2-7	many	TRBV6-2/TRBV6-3	CASSYSTQGYEQYF	TGTGCCAGCAGTTACTCAACCCAGGGCTACGAGCAGTACTTC
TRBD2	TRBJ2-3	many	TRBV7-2	CASSISSGGGDTQYF	TGTGCCAGCAGCATATCTAGCGGGGGGGGGGATACGCAGTATTTT
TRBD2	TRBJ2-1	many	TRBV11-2	CASSSAGGGYNEQFF	TGTGCCAGCAGCTCTGCGGGAGGGGGTTACAATGAGCAGTTCTTC
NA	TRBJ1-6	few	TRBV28	CASTAINSPLHF	TGTGCCAGCACGGCCATCAATTCACCCCTCCACTTT
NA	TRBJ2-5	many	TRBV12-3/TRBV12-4	CASSLEGLSQETQYF	TGTGCCAGCAGTTTGGAAGGCCTATCACAAGAGACCCAGTACTTC
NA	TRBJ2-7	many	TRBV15	CATSRDRSLSYEQYF	TGTGCCACCAGCAGAGATCGGAGCCTTTCCTACGAGCAGTACTTC
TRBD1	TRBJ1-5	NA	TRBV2	CATSGGQGTYSNQPQHF	TGTGCCACTTCAGGGGGACAGGGAACCTATAGCAATCAGCCCCAGCATTTT
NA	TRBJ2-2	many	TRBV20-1	CSARDLAGVGELFF	TGCAGTGCTAGAGATCTCGCAGGTGTCGGGGAGCTGTTTTTT
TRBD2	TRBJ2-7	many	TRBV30	CAWSLGGDEQYF	TGTGCCTGGAGTTTGGGGGGGGACGAGCAGTACTTC
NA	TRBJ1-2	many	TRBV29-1	CSVELAGSYGYTF	TGCAGCGTTGAGTTGGCAGGGTCCTATGGCTACACCTTC
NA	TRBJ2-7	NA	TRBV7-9	CASSRGGRYVYEQYF	TGTGCCAGCAGCCGAGGGGGGAGATATGTCTACGAGCAGTACTTC
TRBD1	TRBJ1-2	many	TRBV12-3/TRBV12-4	CASSLVMMGQGGKYGYTF	TGTGCCAGCAGTTTAGTCATGATGGGACAGGGAGGGAAATATGGCTACACCTTC
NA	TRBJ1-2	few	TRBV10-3	CAISESPRNYGYTF	TGTGCCATCAGTGAGTCGCCCCGAAACTATGGCTACACCTTC
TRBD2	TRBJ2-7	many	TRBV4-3	CASSQGRTSDPYEQYF	TGCGCCAGCAGCCAAGGCCGGACTAGCGATCCCTACGAGCAGTACTTC
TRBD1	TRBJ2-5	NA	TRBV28	CASRSWDRQETQYF	TGTGCCAGCAGATCCTGGGACAGGCAAGAGACCCAGTACTTC
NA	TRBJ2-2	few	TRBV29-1	CSAVNRERVDTGELFF	TGCAGCGCTGTAAACAGGGAGAGGGTAGACACCGGGGAGCTGTTTTTT
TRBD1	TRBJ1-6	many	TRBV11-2	CASSAYRGRRSPLHF	TGTGCCAGCAGCGCATACAGGGGGAGGAGATCACCCCTCCACTTT
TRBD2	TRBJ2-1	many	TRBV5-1	CASLGWASGYNEQFF	TGCGCCAGCTTAGGGTGGGCTAGCGGATACAATGAGCAGTTCTTC
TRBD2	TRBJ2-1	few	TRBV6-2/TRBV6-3	CASSYTLAGGESGNEQFF	TGTGCCAGCAGTTACACCCTAGCGGGAGGTGAGTCGGGCAATGAGCAGTTCTTC
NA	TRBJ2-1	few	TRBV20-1	CSANGVQELNYNEQFF	TGCAGTGCTAATGGTGTTCAGGAGCTGAACTACAATGAGCAGTTCTTC
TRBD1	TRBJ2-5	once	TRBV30	CAWRDGTGGFKTQYF	TGTGCCTGGAGAGACGGGACAGGGGGATTTAAGACCCAGTACTTC
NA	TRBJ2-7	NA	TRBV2	CASRKAVSYEQYF	TGTGCCAGCAGAAAAGCGGTCTCCTACGAGCAGTACTTC
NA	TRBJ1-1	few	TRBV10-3	CAIREDRGLNTEAFF	TGTGCCATCAGGGAGGATAGGGGCCTGAACACTGAAGCTTTCTTT
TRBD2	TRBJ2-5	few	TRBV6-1	CASSKRTSGMYQETQYF	TGTGCCAGCAGTAAACGGACTAGCGGGATGTACCAAGAGACCCAGTACTTC
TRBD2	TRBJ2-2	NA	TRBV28	CATLRPGLAGDRNTGELFF	TGTGCCACCCTTAGACCTGGACTAGCGGGAGATCGGAACACCGGGGAGCTGTTTTTT
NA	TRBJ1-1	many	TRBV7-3	CASSLTGTPMNTEAFF	TGTGCCAGCAGCTTAACTGGGACTCCCATGAACACTGAAGCTTTCTTT
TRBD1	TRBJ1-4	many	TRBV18	CASSPFEGAYNEKLFF	TGTGCCAGCTCACCATTCGAGGGGGCGTATAATGAAAAACTGTTTTTT
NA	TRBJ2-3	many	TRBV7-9	CASSPRGSPTDTQYF	TGTGCCAGCAGCCCCCGGGGGTCTCCAACAGATACGCAGTATTTT
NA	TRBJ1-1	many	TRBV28	CASSEGAAFF	TGTGCCAGCTCCGAAGGGGCCGCTTTCTTT
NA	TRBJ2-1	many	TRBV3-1	CASSPLTSSYNEQFF	TGTGCCAGCAGCCCCTTGACTAGCTCCTACAATGAGCAGTTCTTC